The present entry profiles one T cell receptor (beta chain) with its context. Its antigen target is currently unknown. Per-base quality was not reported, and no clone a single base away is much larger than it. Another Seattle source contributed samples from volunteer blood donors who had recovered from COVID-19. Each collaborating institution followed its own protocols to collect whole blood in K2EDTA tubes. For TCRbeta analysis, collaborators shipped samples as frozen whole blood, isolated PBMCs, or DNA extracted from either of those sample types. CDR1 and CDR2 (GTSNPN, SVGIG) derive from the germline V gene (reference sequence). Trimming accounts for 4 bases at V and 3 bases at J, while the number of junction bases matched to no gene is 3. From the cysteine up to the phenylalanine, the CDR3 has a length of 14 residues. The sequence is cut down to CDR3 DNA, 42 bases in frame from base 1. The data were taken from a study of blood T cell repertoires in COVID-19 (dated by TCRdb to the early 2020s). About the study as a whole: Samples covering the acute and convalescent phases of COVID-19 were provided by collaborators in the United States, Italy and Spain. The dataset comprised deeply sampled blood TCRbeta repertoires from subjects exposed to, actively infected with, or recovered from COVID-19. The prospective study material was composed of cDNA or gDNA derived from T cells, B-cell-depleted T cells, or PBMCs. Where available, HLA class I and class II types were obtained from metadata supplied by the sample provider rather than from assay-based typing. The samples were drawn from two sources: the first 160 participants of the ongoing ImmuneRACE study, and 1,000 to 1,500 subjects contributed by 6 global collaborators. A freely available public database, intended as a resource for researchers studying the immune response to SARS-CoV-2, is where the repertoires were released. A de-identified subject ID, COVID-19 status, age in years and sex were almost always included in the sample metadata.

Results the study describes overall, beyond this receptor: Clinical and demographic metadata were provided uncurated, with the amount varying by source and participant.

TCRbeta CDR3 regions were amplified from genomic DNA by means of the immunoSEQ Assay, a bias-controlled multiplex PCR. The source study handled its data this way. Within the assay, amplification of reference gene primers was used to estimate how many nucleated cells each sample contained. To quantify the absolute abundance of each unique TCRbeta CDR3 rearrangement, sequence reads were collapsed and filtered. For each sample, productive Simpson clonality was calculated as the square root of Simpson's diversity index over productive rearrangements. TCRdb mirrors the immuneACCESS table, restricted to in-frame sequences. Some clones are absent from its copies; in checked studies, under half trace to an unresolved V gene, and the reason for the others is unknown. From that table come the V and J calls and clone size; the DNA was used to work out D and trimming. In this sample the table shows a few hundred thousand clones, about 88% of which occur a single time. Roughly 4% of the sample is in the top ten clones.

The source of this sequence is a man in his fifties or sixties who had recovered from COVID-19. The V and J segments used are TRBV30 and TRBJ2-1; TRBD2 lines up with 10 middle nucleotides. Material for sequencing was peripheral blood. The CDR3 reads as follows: CAWNSGGGYNEQFF. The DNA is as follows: TGTGCCTGGAACAGCGGGGGGGGCTACAATGAGCAGTTCTTC.